This TCR beta chain was recovered during a study of identifying expanded T cells in peripheral blood. This CDR3 is built from 16 residues. The germline V gene encodes CDR1 SGHTA and CDR2 FQGTGA. Trimming shortened V by 2 bases and J by 0 bases, and 11 bases separated the two germline ends. Study conclusions and caveats: Technical replicates showed roughly 1.2 changed clones; roughly two weeks about 16.4; four weeks 19. Clone count variance between approximately 2-week samples rose with total template count.

As concerns this clone: Its antigen is not known.

During the collection period, no donor immune events like infections were recorded. Repertoires were generated with immunoSEQ multiplex PCR, while TCRdb's copy carries only in-frame clones and drops some. The table includes 80,000 to 90,000 clones, 89% detected once. The source of this sequence is a person aged 18-70 years in good health. V and J are TRBV7-3 and TRBJ2-1, with D unclear. What was sequenced was blood. The CDR3: CASSLSLVISYNEQFF. CDR3 bases: TGTGCCAGCAGCTTATCCCTAGTGATCTCCTACAATGAGCAGTTCTTC. The full variable domain, completed using reference TRBV7-3 and TRBJ2-1, is GAGVSQTPSNKVTEKGKYVELRCDPISGHTALYWYRQSLGQGPEFLIYFQGTGAADDSGLPNDRFFAVRPEGSVSTLKIQRTERGDSAVYLCASSLSLVISYNEQFFGPGTRLTVL.